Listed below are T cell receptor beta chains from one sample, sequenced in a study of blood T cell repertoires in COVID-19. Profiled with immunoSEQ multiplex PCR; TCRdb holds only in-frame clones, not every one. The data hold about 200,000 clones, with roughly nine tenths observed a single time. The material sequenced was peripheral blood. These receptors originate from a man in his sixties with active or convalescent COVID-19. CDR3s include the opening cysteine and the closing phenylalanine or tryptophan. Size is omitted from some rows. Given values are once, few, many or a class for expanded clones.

CASSEQGGWGQPQHF	NA	TRBV2
CASKVAEYYMEKLFF	NA	TRBV6-5
CASSPSQGEETQYF	NA	TRBV18
CASSDHSSNQPQHF	NA	TRBV6-1
CASSPGLRSGNTIYF	few	TRBV5-1
CASSLGQAGTEAFF	NA	TRBV5-1
CASSPGLAGGQETQYF	NA	TRBV7-3
CASSQDPRGQETQYF	NA	TRBV4-2
CASSLRQGGTEAFF	NA	TRBV7-6
CASSPVEDTEAFF	NA	TRBV6-5
CASSKAGREETQYF	NA	TRBV21-1
CASSPGTGRSPLHF	few	TRBV5-4
CASSMSYNEQFF	NA	TRBV19
CASSWGGGLETQYF	NA	TRBV5-4
CASRDRQGGKETQYF	NA	TRBV19
CASSISPSGHNNEQFF	NA	TRBV19